Described below is a single T cell receptor (beta chain) sequence and its context. What it binds is not known. TCRdb itself ran the reads through MiXCR, one entry per CDR3 protein. The sample holds some 180,000 distinct CDR3 sequences, 17% seen once. Germline V lookup: CDR1 ENHRY, CDR2 SYGVKD. V lost 3 bases and J lost 3, with 15 bases in between. This CDR3 comprises 15 residues. The data belong to a study of T cell repertoires in cytomegalovirus infection. Regarding the study as a whole: Dominating the ex vivo response were HLA-C-restricted CMV-specific TCR beta clonotypes.

This sequence joins TRBV10-3 and TRBJ2-7; D is undetermined. Sequenced sample: CD8+ T cells from PBMCs. The sequence was collected from a human donor in good health (CMV status not recorded). Some clones in this sample may be carry-over from other donors' samples. CDR3 DNA sequence: TGTGCCATCAGTGATACCCTCCAGGCCGACTACGAGCAGTACTTC. Translated, it gives CAISDTLQADYEQYF.